This entry lists 27 T cell receptor beta chains sequenced from one sample in a study of blood T cells in healthy people across ages. PCR was performed a second time for about 7 to 12 cycles using a sample-barcoded 5' primer and a J-beta primer mix. TCRdb ran MiXCR on the 5' RACE reads and lists one entry per CDR3 protein. The table lists approximately 800,000 distinct CDR3 sequences, roughly 24% of them singletons. This sample was also put to use in a study of T cells of mothers and their children.

Sequencing input: blood. All receptors derive from a boy aged 5-17 years in good health.

The rearrangement links TRBV12-3 or TRBV12-4 to TRBJ2-5; D perhaps matches TRBD2 (6 bases). Trimming removed 6 bases from V and 1 base from J, with 15 bases in between. CDR3 length: 15 residues. This chain's CDR3 is CASSAPGLPQETQYF. Written as DNA, the CDR3 is TGTGCCAGCAGCGCCCCGGGACTGCCCCAAGAGACCCAGTACTTC.

V usage is TRBV7-9 and J usage is TRBJ2-5, with 7 bases fitting TRBD2. CDR1 and CDR2 from the germline V gene are SEHNR and FQNEAQ (reference sequence). V was pared by 5 bases and J by 4 bases, with 13 bases of the junction left unmatched. This CDR3 has 16 residues. This CDR3 is CASSPPTGGLTETQYF. The CDR3 nucleotides read TGTGCCAGCAGCCCTCCGACGGGGGGACTTACAGAGACCCAGTACTTC.

This clonotype appeared a few times. As DNA, the CDR3 is TGTGCCAGCAGCCTTATAGGGGGACGAGGAGAAAAACTGTTTTTT. Amino acid sequence: CASSLIGGRGEKLFF. The chain joins TRBV27 to TRBJ1-4, with D tentatively TRBD1 (6 bases). The V end was cut by 6 bases, the J end by 8 bases, with 19 bases between. The V gene's germline CDR1 is MNHEY and CDR2 SMNVEV (reference sequence). The CDR3 runs to 15 residues.

This clonotype was recorded a few times. This chain uses TRBV5-1 with TRBJ2-7; 12 nucleotides line up with TRBD1. CDR3 size: 14 residues. Germline V gene data show CDR1 as SGHRS and CDR2 as YFSETQ. Trimming took 4 bases from V and 7 from J; bases not matched to a gene: 6. The CDR3 DNA reads TGCGCCAGCAGCGGGGGACAGGGGGCGCGGGAGCAGTACTTC. It is translated as CASSGGQGAREQYF.

In this sample, this clonotype turned up a few times. The J gene is TRBJ2-7, the V gene TRBV28, with D maybe TRBD1 (6 bases). The CDR3 runs to 16 residues. Trimming cost V 5 bases and J 3 bases, with 20 bases left between them. Germline CDR1 MDHEN, CDR2 SYDVKM. The CDR3 is CASSTTGTPVLYEQYF. CDR3 DNA: TGTGCCAGCAGTACTACCGGGACACCCGTCCTCTACGAGCAGTACTTC.

The chain combines TRBV20-1 with TRBJ2-7; 7 nucleotides align to TRBD2. With 5 bases clipped from V and 2 bases from J, the junction kept 18 bases outside the gene matches. Germline V gene sequence: CDR1 DFQATT, CDR2 SNEGSKA (reference sequence). There are 17 residues in the CDR3. The CDR3 loop reads CSADSLADLPRTYEQYF. CDR3 nucleotide sequence: TGCAGTGCTGACTCCCTAGCGGACCTTCCTAGAACCTACGAGCAGTACTTC.

Only a few counts were recorded for this clonotype. The chain is built from TRBV7-9 and TRBJ2-7; 8 bases map to TRBD1. Germline-derived CDR1 and CDR2 are SEHNR and FQNEAQ (reference sequence). The CDR3 loop spans 13 amino acids. V lost 10 bases to trimming and J lost 3 bases; unmatched junction nucleotides: 8. CDR3 DNA: TGTGCCACTCGCGGACAGGGTGACTACGAGCAGTACTTC. Residues: CATRGQGDYEQYF. The variable domain in full, completed from reference TRBV7-9 and TRBJ2-7, reads DTGVSQNPRHKITKRGQNVTFRCDPISEHNRLYWYRQTLGQGPEFLTYFQNEAQLEKSRLLSDRFSAERPKGSFSTLEIQRTEQGDSAMYLCATRGQGDYEQYFGPGTRLTVT.

This clonotype was detected only a few times. One end of the junction fails to match germline, which may point to a read error. The chain joins TRBV7-3 to TRBJ2-5; unclear D gene. The J call may be mistaken, given a closer DNA end match to TRBJ2-1. CDR1 and CDR2 (germline): SGHTA, FQGTGA. The CDR3 covers 13 residues. The CDR3 nucleotides read TGTGCCAGCAGCATAACCCTCGGTAGGGAGCAGTTCTTC. Residues: CASSITLGREQFF.

This clonotype has more than one count but fewer than ten. J is TRBJ2-1 and V is TRBV20-1; D might be TRBD1 (6 bases). The V end lost 5 bases, the J end lost 4 bases, and 21 bases lay between the germline ends. CDR1 and CDR2 (germline): DFQATT, SNEGSKA (reference sequence). The length of the CDR3 is 16 residues. CDR3 nucleotides: TGCAGTGCTTTTCCTTACGGACAGCAAGAGTACAATGAGCAGTTCTTC. Its protein is CSAFPYGQQEYNEQFF.

With respect to this clonotype: The junction does not match germline at one end; this may be a read error. The chain recombines TRBV11-2 with TRBJ2-7; D ambiguous. The V gene's germline CDR1 is SGHAT and CDR2 FQNNGV. The CDR3 contains 13 residues. The CDR3 region is CASSPGSSYEQHF. The CDR3, as DNA: TGTGCCAGCAGCCCTGGATCGAGTTACGAGCAGCACTTC.

The chain combines TRBV15 with TRBJ1-3, with D tentatively TRBD1 (5 bases). The ends were cut back, 3 bases at V and 2 bases at J, with 11 bases in the middle. CDR3 length: 15 residues. Per germline, CDR1 LNHNV and CDR2 YYDKDF (reference sequence). The CDR3 sequence is CATSRARVPGNTIYF. CDR3 DNA: TGTGCCACCAGCAGGGCCAGGGTCCCTGGAAACACCATATATTTT.

V gene TRBV11-2 combines with J gene TRBJ2-6, with TRBD1 identical over 7 bases. The germline V gene has CDR1 SGHAT and CDR2 FQNNGV. The CDR3 consists of 17 residues. V lost 6 bases, J lost 0 bases, and 8 bases stayed unmatched. The CDR3 region is CASSMWTGRSGANVLTF. The CDR3 DNA reads TGTGCCAGCAGTATGTGGACAGGACGCTCTGGGGCCAACGTCCTGACTTTC. The full variable domain, completed using reference TRBV11-2 and TRBJ2-6, is EAGVAQSPRYKIIEKRQSVAFWCNPISGHATLYWYQQILGQGPKLLIQFQNNGVVDDSQLPKDRFSAERLKGVDSTLKIQPAKLEDSAVYLCASSMWTGRSGANVLTFGAGSRLTVL.

About this clonotype itself: The junction differs from germline at one of its ends, possibly a read error. V is TRBV9 and J is TRBJ1-4; D not resolved. In germline, CDR1 is SGDLS, CDR2 YYNGEE. The CDR3 is 14 residues long. The CDR3 coding sequence is TGTGCCAGCAGCGAAACAGCAACTAATGGAAAACTGTTTTTT. As protein: CASSETATNGKLFF.

J is TRBJ2-1 and V is TRBV11-2; D is perhaps TRBD1 (6 bases). V was clipped by 3 bases and J by 4 bases, with 13 bases between them. Looked up from germline, CDR1 is SGHAT and CDR2 is FQNNGV. This CDR3 has 15 amino acids. CDR3 bases: TGTGCCAGCAGCTTGGAGCCAGGGGCATACAATGAGCAGTTCTTC. It yields the protein CASSLEPGAYNEQFF.

The gene calls are TRBV28 and TRBJ2-1; the match to TRBD2 covers 9 bases. CDR3 length: 17 residues. V lost 1 base to trimming and J lost 5 bases; unmatched junction nucleotides: 9. Germline V gives CDR1 MDHEN, CDR2 SYDVKM. The CDR3 spells CASSLYPREGGDNEQFF. DNA for the CDR3: TGTGCCAGCAGTTTATACCCGCGGGAGGGTGGCGACAATGAGCAGTTCTTC.

The chain recombines TRBV4-1 with TRBJ2-1; 12 positions agree with TRBD2. V shed 4 bases and J 6 bases; nucleotides not matched to a gene: 7. Germline CDR1 MGHRA, CDR2 YSYEKL. CDR3 length: 16 amino acids. DNA for the CDR3: TGCGCCAGCAGCCTCAGGACTAGCGGGGCTACCAATGAGCAGTTCTTC. It translates to CASSLRTSGATNEQFF.

This clonotype has more than one count but fewer than ten. The V and J genes are TRBV9 and TRBJ2-5; 15 nucleotides align to TRBD2. The CDR3 totals 17 residues. Germline V CDR1 and CDR2: SGDLS, YYNGEE. V was pared by 0 bases and J by 5 bases, with 5 bases of the junction left unmatched. This CDR3 reads CASSVGTSGGEAETQYF. The DNA for the CDR3 is TGTGCCAGCAGCGTAGGGACTAGCGGGGGGGAGGCGGAGACCCAGTACTTC. Looking up the rest from reference TRBV9 and TRBJ2-5 gives the full variable domain: DSGVTQTPKHLITATGQRVTLRCSPRSGDLSVYWYQQSLDQGLQFLIQYYNGEERAKGNILERFSAQQFPDLHSELNLSSLELGDSALYFCASSVGTSGGEAETQYFGPGTRLLVL.

About this clonotype itself: A read error may produce the germline difference seen at one junction end. This chain links TRBV3-1 with TRBJ1-2; no clear D gene. The germline V gene has CDR1 LGHDT and CDR2 YNNKEL (reference sequence). This CDR3 is built from 12 residues. This chain's CDR3 is CAGSRLNSGYTF. For the CDR3, the DNA is TGTGCCGGCAGCCGCCTCAATTCTGGCTACACCTTC.

The chain recombines TRBV20-1 with TRBJ2-1; 7 nucleotides agree with TRBD2. Germline CDR1 and CDR2: DFQATT and SNEGSKA (reference sequence). V gave up 0 bases and J gave up 8 bases; unmatched junction bases: 10. The CDR3 length is 15 residues. CDR3 DNA sequence: TGCAGTGCTAGAGATCGAGGACTAGTCGTCGATGAGCAGTTCTTC. This sequence encodes CSARDRGLVVDEQFF.

The chain is built from TRBV10-2 and TRBJ1-4; D is unclear. Germline CDR1 and CDR2: WSHSY and SAAADI. This CDR3 is built from 14 residues. V lost 6 bases and J 1 base, leaving 9 bases between the germline ends. CDR3 in DNA: TGCGCCAGCAGGCCAGTCGGAACTAATGAAAAACTGTTTTTT. Amino acid sequence: CASRPVGTNEKLFF.

The chain recombines TRBV12-3 or TRBV12-4 with TRBJ2-3; D is undetermined. The V gene lost 4 bases and the J gene lost 0 bases, with 8 bases spanning the gap. This CDR3 spans 14 amino acids. CDR3 region: CASSSDASTDTQYF. The CDR3 DNA is TGTGCCAGCAGTTCGGATGCTAGCACAGATACGCAGTATTTT.

This clonotype was seen a handful of times. The chain is built from TRBV11-1 and TRBJ1-2; D remains unclear. The CDR3 is 12 amino acids. Germline V lookup: CDR1 SGHAT, CDR2 FQDESV (reference sequence). Trimming removed 1 base from V and 7 bases from J, with 7 bases in between. The CDR3 here is CASSLEEGGYTF. For the CDR3, the DNA is TGTGCCAGCAGCTTAGAGGAGGGTGGCTACACCTTC.

J is TRBJ2-3 and V is TRBV20-1; TRBD2 aligns across 9 bases. J was trimmed by 9 bases and V by 0 bases; bases with no gene match: 7. Germline CDR1 and CDR2: DFQATT and SNEGSKA (reference sequence). There are 14 residues in the CDR3. CDR3 sequence: CSARDSSGGSTQYF. Written as DNA, the CDR3 is TGCAGTGCTAGAGACAGTAGCGGGGGCTCCACGCAGTATTTT.

This clonotype came up a few times. V is TRBV7-9 and J is TRBJ2-5; TRBD2 is a possible D gene (6 bases). Germline V gene lookup returns CDR1 SEHNR and CDR2 FQNEAQ (reference sequence). This CDR3 spans 15 amino acids. Trimming shortened V by 6 bases and J by 1 base, and 15 bases separated the two germline ends. CDR3: CASRPSRGLQETQYF. CDR3 nucleotide sequence: TGTGCCAGCAGACCATCGAGGGGACTCCAAGAGACCCAGTACTTC.

The chain is built from TRBV6-5 and TRBJ2-3; D call uncertain. CDR1 and CDR2 from the germline V gene are MNHEY and SVGAGI. Trimming stripped 2 bases from V and 2 bases from J, with 14 bases between. The CDR3 contains 16 residues. DNA of the CDR3: TGTGCCAGCAGTTACGGAGCTGCTCAAAACACAGATACGCAGTATTTT. It specifies CASSYGAAQNTDTQYF.

The chain combines TRBV12-3 or TRBV12-4 with TRBJ2-6; D remains unclear. The CDR3 runs 14 residues. The V end was cut by 3 bases, the J end by 2 bases, with 5 bases between. CDR3 nucleotides: TGTGCCAGCAGTTTTCGGACTGGGGCCAACGTCCTGACTTTC. It yields the protein CASSFRTGANVLTF.

The chain employs TRBV20-1 and TRBJ2-3; 13 bases are shared with TRBD2. CDR3 size: 18 residues. Germline CDR1 DFQATT, CDR2 SNEGSKA (reference sequence). After removal of 6 bases from V and 0 bases from J, the junction contained 12 bases not matched to a gene. In nucleotides, the CDR3 is TGCAGTGCCTTCGGACTAGCGGGGGCCCAACTTAGCACAGATACGCAGTATTTT. Encoded protein: CSAFGLAGAQLSTDTQYF.